One and the same sample provided the 10 T cell receptor beta chains below, sequenced in a study of shared clonotypes between healthy human individuals. Using immunoSEQ multiplex PCR, the repertoire was profiled, and TCRdb retains in-frame clones only, with some absent. Of approximately 470,000 clones in the sample, approximately 78% were seen once. The sequenced sample was PBMCs. The origin of the receptors is a woman in her thirties or forties in good health. Some clones in this sample may be carry-over from other donors' samples.

This clone was seen just once. This sequence joins TRBV7-3 and TRBJ2-1, with D possibly being TRBD1 or TRBD2 (6 bases each). Trimming took 5 bases from V and 3 from J, leaving 11 bases between them. The CDR3 runs 14 residues. Germline assignment: CDR1 SGHTA and CDR2 FQGTGA. The CDR3: CASSPGGGYNEQFF. CDR3 in DNA: TGTGCCAGCAGCCCCGGAGGGGGCTACAATGAGCAGTTCTTC. Full variable domain (remainder filled in from reference TRBV7-3 and TRBJ2-1): GAGVSQTPSNKVTEKGKYVELRCDPISGHTALYWYRQSLGQGPEFLIYFQGTGAADDSGLPNDRFFAVRPEGSVSTLKIQRTERGDSAVYLCASSPGGGYNEQFFGPGTRLTVL.

This clone showed up just a few times. The CDR3 sequence: CASSSRRNTEAFF. DNA for the CDR3: TGTGCCAGCAGCTCACGACGGAACACTGAAGCTTTCTTT. The rearrangement joins TRBV9 to TRBJ1-1, with D unclear. Between the trimmed V and J ends, which lost 4 bases and 1 base, there was a span of 8 bases. Germline V lookup: CDR1 SGDLS, CDR2 YYNGEE. The CDR3 covers 13 residues.

The chain has TRBV19 and TRBJ1-1, with D possibly TRBD1 on 5 matching bases. V lost 1 base and J 6 bases, leaving 15 bases between the germline ends. Germline loops: CDR1 LNHDA, CDR2 SQIVND (reference sequence). The CDR3 is made up of 15 amino acids. The CDR3 is CASSIGRAENPEAFF. CDR3 in DNA: TGTGCCAGTAGTATAGGCAGGGCGGAGAATCCTGAAGCTTTCTTT.

The chain employs TRBV5-6 and TRBJ2-1; possible D gene TRBD1, 5 bases. This CDR3 is built from 14 residues. V was shortened by 1 base and J by 2 bases, with 7 bases between the two germline ends. Germline lookup yields CDR1 SGHDT and CDR2 YYEEEE. CDR3 DNA: TGTGCCAGCAGCTTGATGACAGCCTACAATGAGCAGTTCTTC. This gives the protein CASSLMTAYNEQFF.

V gene TRBV7-9 combines with J gene TRBJ1-4, with 8 bases lining up with TRBD1. The CDR3 covers 13 residues. Germline trimming cut 5 bases from V and 11 bases from J; bases unmatched to any gene: 7. The germline V gene encodes CDR1 SEHNR and CDR2 FQNEAQ (reference sequence). CDR3 region: CASSVDRTGKLFF. CDR3 sequence (DNA): TGTGCCAGCAGCGTAGACAGGACAGGGAAACTGTTTTTT.

The chain carries TRBV7-9 and TRBJ2-6; D possibly corresponds to TRBD2 (5 bases). This CDR3 has 13 residues. V dropped 8 bases and J dropped 4 bases, with 9 bases sitting between them. Germline V CDR1 and CDR2: SEHNR, FQNEAQ (reference sequence). This CDR3 reads CASGAVGANVLTF. The CDR3 nucleotides are TGTGCCAGCGGAGCGGTGGGGGCCAACGTCCTGACTTTC.

The chain links TRBV9 to TRBJ2-1; possible D gene TRBD2, 5 bases. The CDR3 runs to 14 residues. Germline V gives CDR1 SGDLS, CDR2 YYNGEE. V lost 0 bases to trimming and J lost 10 bases, with 14 bases between them. DNA of the CDR3: TGTGCCAGCAGCGTAGTTGATCCCACGGGAGAGCAGTTCTTC. Translated: CASSVVDPTGEQFF.

J is TRBJ2-7 and V is TRBV7-9; D assignment may be TRBD1 or TRBD2 (5 bases each). Germline-derived CDR1 and CDR2 are SEHNR and FQNEAQ (reference sequence). V was trimmed by 1 base and J by 7 bases, leaving 8 bases between them. The CDR3 runs 12 residues. The CDR3 spells CASSLGGVEQYF. The CDR3 DNA follows: TGTGCCAGCAGCTTAGGAGGGGTAGAGCAGTACTTC.

The CDR3 loop is CASSQDLGHRVHF. The DNA for the CDR3 is TGTGCCAGCAGCCAAGACCTCGGGCACCGGGTCCACTTT. The rearrangement links TRBV5-6 to TRBJ1-6; D gene uncertain. CDR3 length equals 13 residues. Germline V gene lookup returns CDR1 SGHDT and CDR2 YYEEEE. V was clipped by 4 bases and J by 17 bases, with 19 bases between them.

The chain couples TRBV9 to TRBJ1-2; 9 positions agree with TRBD1. Per germline, CDR1 SGDLS and CDR2 YYNGEE. The length of the CDR3 is 15 residues. The trim removed 0 bases at V and 5 bases at J, leaving 5 bases unmatched. The CDR3 here is CASSVAGQGVYGYTF. The CDR3, as DNA: TGTGCCAGCAGCGTAGCGGGACAGGGAGTATATGGCTACACCTTC.